One and the same sample provided the 25 T cell receptor beta chains below, sequenced in a study of long-term antiretroviral therapy in people with HIV. Running of the v3.0 immunoSEQ assay took place at survey level. Using immunoSEQ multiplex PCR, the repertoire was profiled, and TCRdb retains in-frame clones only, with some absent. The data hold under 20,000 clones, with 75% to 90% observed a single time. Here the sequenced sample was unsorted PBMCs, taken 4.2 years after starting antiretroviral therapy. All receptors come from a man aged 50-60 years with HIV.

J is TRBJ2-3 and V is TRBV28; TRBD2 might be the D (7 bases). CDR1 and CDR2 from the germline V gene are MDHEN and SYDVKM. V was shortened by 7 bases and J by 5 bases, with 22 bases between the two germline ends. This CDR3 has 16 residues. The CDR3 sequence is CASTLGGGLRGDTQYF. CDR3 nucleotides: TGTGCCAGCACCCTTGGCGGGGGCCTCCGAGGAGATACGCAGTATTTT.

The chain combines TRBV27 with TRBJ1-2; D is possibly TRBD1 (6 bases). V was cut by 2 bases and J by 3 bases, with 7 bases left in between. Germline CDR1 is MNHEY and CDR2 is SMNVEV (reference sequence). This CDR3 is 13 amino acids long. The CDR3 region has the DNA TGTGCCAGCAGTTTAAGGGGGGACTATGGCTACACCTTC. This encodes CASSLRGDYGYTF.

The chain has TRBV6-6 and TRBJ2-7; 9 bases are shared with TRBD2. Losses at the gene ends were 4 bases for V and 3 bases for J; bases not matched to a gene: 7. Germline V CDR1 and CDR2: MNHNY, SVGAGI (reference sequence). The CDR3 is made up of 15 amino acids. CDR3 loop: CASSSLAGVSYEQYF. The CDR3 bases are TGTGCCAGCAGTTCTTTAGCGGGGGTAAGCTACGAGCAGTACTTC.

The rearrangement uses TRBV4-3 and TRBJ1-5, with D unclear. V lost 1 base, J lost 3 bases, and 25 bases lay in between. The CDR3 length is 20 residues. Looked up from germline, CDR1 is LGHNA and CDR2 is YSLEER. DNA of the CDR3: TGCGCCAGCAGCCAAGGATGGGTAACGATGGAGGGCCGCTTCAATCAGCCCCAGCATTTT. Its translation is CASSQGWVTMEGRFNQPQHF.

This clone was seen only once. The chain employs TRBV5-6 and TRBJ2-1, with 10 bases lining up with TRBD1. Germline-derived CDR1 and CDR2 are SGHDT and YYEEEE. Trimming removed 4 bases from V and 3 bases from J; junction bases left unmatched: 7. The length of the CDR3 is 16 residues. CDR3 region: CASSPEDRGDYNEQFF. CDR3 DNA: TGTGCCAGCAGCCCGGAGGACAGGGGGGACTACAATGAGCAGTTCTTC.

The chain couples TRBV7-2 to TRBJ2-2; no firm D call. V gave up 0 bases and J gave up 7 bases, with 0 bases separating them. The CDR3 contains 11 residues. Germline V gene lookup returns CDR1 SGHTA and CDR2 FQGNSA. The CDR3 DNA is TGTGCCAGCAGCTTAGCCGGGGAGCTGTTTTTT. This sequence encodes CASSLAGELFF.

V is TRBV4-1 and J is TRBJ2-3, with 8 bases aligning to TRBD1. This CDR3 contains 17 residues. The V and J ends lost 3 bases and 0 bases, in that order; junction bases with no gene match: 8. Per germline, CDR1 MGHRA and CDR2 YSYEKL. CDR3 in amino acids: CASSQVDRGTSTDTQYF. The CDR3 DNA is TGCGCCAGCAGCCAGGTCGACAGGGGTACTAGCACAGATACGCAGTATTTT.

The rearrangement joins TRBV15 to TRBJ2-7; D possibly corresponds to TRBD1 (5 bases). V was cut by 3 bases and J by 4 bases, with 16 bases left in between. The germline V gene encodes CDR1 LNHNV and CDR2 YYDKDF (reference sequence). This CDR3 has 15 amino acids. This chain's CDR3 is CATSSRQGSAYEQYF. CDR3 DNA: TGTGCCACCAGCAGCCGGCAGGGATCGGCTTACGAGCAGTACTTC.

The rearrangement uses TRBV6-5 and TRBJ1-5; D is unresolved. Looked up from germline, CDR1 is MNHEY and CDR2 is SVGAGI. Deletions cut 5 bases from V and 3 bases from J, with 14 bases between. The CDR3 loop spans 15 amino acids. The CDR3 nucleotides read TGTGCCAGCAGTCCCCCCAGGCGTATCAATCAGCCCCAGCATTTT. Translation: CASSPPRRINQPQHF.

This clone was seen only a few times. This chain connects TRBV7-4 to TRBJ2-7; D gene ambiguous. Germline assignment: CDR1 SGHVT and CDR2 SQSDAQ. The V gene lost 5 bases and the J gene lost 3 bases, with 8 bases spanning the gap. This CDR3 has 12 residues. The CDR3 DNA reads as TGTGCCAGCAGCGGGATCGACTACGAGCAGTACTTC. Protein product: CASSGIDYEQYF.

The chain uses TRBV29-1 and TRBJ1-4; D remains unclear. V was pared by 3 bases and J by 3 bases, with 14 bases between. The CDR3 is 15 amino acids. Germline values: CDR1 SQVTM, CDR2 ANQGSEA. The CDR3, as DNA: TGCAGCGTTGACCGGGAGAGCCAAGCTAATGAAAAACTGTTTTTT. Protein sequence: CSVDRESQANEKLFF.

The V call is TRBV18, the J call TRBJ1-5; TRBD1 matches 12 bases. Germline CDR1 KGHSH, CDR2 LQKENI. This CDR3 contains 15 residues. V dropped 6 bases and J dropped 6; count of bases not matched to a gene: 6. CDR3 sequence: CASSSGTGGGQPQHF. The CDR3 DNA is TGTGCCAGCTCTTCTGGGACAGGGGGCGGTCAGCCCCAGCATTTT.

This clone was counted between two and nine times. The V gene is TRBV27, the J gene TRBJ2-7; 7 nucleotides match TRBD2. The V gene end was trimmed by 11 bases and the J gene end by 2 bases; junction bases not matched to a gene: 9. The CDR3 runs to 13 residues. CDR1 is MNHEY and CDR2 is SMNVEV in the germline V gene (reference sequence). The CDR3 nucleotides read TGTGCCTCTGGAAGACTAGCCCCCTACGAGCAGTACTTC. It encodes CASGRLAPYEQYF.

The V gene is TRBV12-2, the J gene TRBJ2-2; the table's D call, TRBD1, has no DNA check behind it. TRBV12-2 is reported as a pseudogene. This CDR3 region has 17 residues. The CDR3 DNA follows: TGTGCAAGTCGCTCGGACAGTGAAGCCCACCCTACCGGGGAGCTGTTTTTT. Protein: CASRSDSEAHPTGELFF.

This chain links TRBV9 with TRBJ2-2; maybe TRBD1 (5 bases). The V and J ends lost 6 bases and 7 bases respectively, with 16 bases between them. This CDR3 spans 14 amino acids. Germline CDR1 is SGDLS and CDR2 is YYNGEE. In DNA form, the CDR3 reads TGTGCCAGCACCACACGGCTAGGGGTCGGGGAGCTGTTTTTT. This sequence encodes CASTTRLGVGELFF.

The chain carries TRBV7-6 and TRBJ2-2, with TRBD2 matching 10 bases. The CDR3 consists of 15 residues. Germline CDR1 reads SGHVS; CDR2 reads FNYEAQ. The ends lost 0 bases at V and 6 bases at J; junction bases unmatched: 1. DNA of the CDR3: TGTGCCAGCAGCTTAGCGAGCGGGGGGGCCGGGGAGCTGTTTTTT. Protein sequence: CASSLASGGAGELFF. Together with reference TRBV7-6 and TRBJ2-2, the CDR3 gives the full variable domain: GAGVSQSPRYKVTKRGQDVALRCDPISGHVSLYWYRQALGQGPEFLTYFNYEAQQDKSGLPNDRFSAERPEGSISTLTIQRTEQRDSAMYRCASSLASGGAGELFFGEGSRLTVL.

The V and J genes are TRBV5-6 and TRBJ1-1; no clear D gene. Germline CDR1 is SGHDT and CDR2 is YYEEEE. V lost 0 bases, J lost 5 bases, and 11 bases lay in between. This CDR3 has 14 residues. The CDR3 coding sequence is TGTGCCAGCAGCTTGGCCGGAAGGAGGACTGAAGCTTTCTTT. It is translated as CASSLAGRRTEAFF. Full variable domain (missing parts from reference TRBV5-6 and TRBJ1-1): DAGVTQSPTHLIKTRGQQVTLRCSPKSGHDTVSWYQQALGQGPQFIFQYYEEEERQRGNFPDRFSGHQFPNYSSELNVNALLLGDSALYLCASSLAGRRTEAFFGQGTRLTVV.

CDR3 in amino acids: CASSLGGRITNEKLFF. DNA of the CDR3: TGCGCCAGCAGCTTGGGGGGGCGTATCACTAATGAAAAACTGTTTTTT. The genes are TRBV5-1 and TRBJ1-4; a weak D match, TRBD1 (6 bases). From germline, CDR1 is SGHRS and CDR2 YFSETQ. The CDR3 extends over 16 amino acids. Between the trimmed V and J ends, which lost 0 bases and 2 bases, there was a span of 11 bases.

Only a few counts were recorded for this clone. This chain uses TRBV11-2 with TRBJ1-1; D call uncertain. The CDR3 has 15 amino acids. CDR1 and CDR2 from the germline V gene are SGHAT and FQNNGV. Deletions cut 1 base from V and 1 base from J, with 10 bases between. As DNA, the CDR3 is TGTGCCAGCAGCTTAGGATTAGGGCCGAACACTGAAGCTTTCTTT. It specifies CASSLGLGPNTEAFF.

The rearrangement uses TRBV29-1 and TRBJ1-2, with 8 nucleotides matching TRBD1. Germline values: CDR1 SQVTM, CDR2 ANQGSEA. The CDR3 length is 14 residues. V was clipped by 1 base and J by 4 bases; unmatched bases: 5. CDR3 in amino acids: CSVEGQGQSYGYTF. The DNA of the CDR3 is TGCAGCGTTGAAGGACAGGGGCAGAGCTATGGCTACACCTTC.

This rearrangement joins TRBV30 to TRBJ1-5, with D tentatively TRBD1 (5 bases). Germline CDR1 GTSNPN, CDR2 SVGIG (reference sequence). The CDR3 has 15 residues. With 3 bases removed from V and 1 base from J, the gap between germline ends came to 13 bases. CDR3 amino acids: CAWSFGTASNQPQHF. CDR3 DNA sequence: TGTGCCTGGAGCTTTGGGACCGCAAGCAATCAGCCCCAGCATTTT.

The chain uses TRBV5-1 and TRBJ2-5, with TRBD1 identical over 11 bases. This CDR3 is built from 15 residues. In germline, CDR1 is SGHRS, CDR2 YFSETQ. The V segment lost 3 bases and the J segment 3 bases; nucleotides outside the gene matches: 4. This chain's CDR3 is CASSWGQGVEETQYF. The DNA of the CDR3 is TGCGCCAGCAGCTGGGGACAGGGGGTAGAAGAGACCCAGTACTTC.

This chain joins TRBV19 and TRBJ2-1, with D maybe TRBD1 (5 bases). CDR1 and CDR2 (germline): LNHDA, SQIVND (reference sequence). The CDR3 sequence is 13 residues long. The V end lost 5 bases, the J end lost 8 bases, and 13 bases lay between the germline ends. DNA of the CDR3: TGTGCCAGTAGTTCTACAGGTTGGTATGAGCAGTTCTTC. Amino acid sequence: CASSSTGWYEQFF.

The gene calls are TRBV20-1 and TRBJ2-3; D call uncertain. The germline V gene has CDR1 DFQATT and CDR2 SNEGSKA (reference sequence). The CDR3 runs to 11 residues. V dropped 6 bases and J dropped 6 bases, with 10 bases sitting between them. DNA of the CDR3: TGCAGTGCAGCTCGGCGGGATACGCAGTATTTT. It yields the protein CSAARRDTQYF.

In its sample, this clone was seen once. The J gene is TRBJ2-3, the V gene TRBV5-6; D unclear. The CDR3 is 16 amino acids. V lost 0 bases and J 2 bases, leaving 13 bases between the germline ends. In germline, CDR1 is SGHDT, CDR2 YYEEEE. CDR3 in amino acids: CASSLESVRTTDTQYF. The CDR3 nucleotides read TGTGCCAGCAGCTTGGAATCAGTACGAACCACAGATACGCAGTATTTT.